These T cell receptor beta chains were read from a single sample in a study of early T cells in non-severe SARS-CoV-2 infection. TCRdb used MiXCR to reprocess the 5' RACE reads, holding one entry per CDR3 protein. This table has roughly 66,000 distinct CDR3 sequences, approximately 9% appearing once. Sequencing was performed on whole blood. These receptors came from an adult who was a healthcare worker with PCR-confirmed SARS-CoV-2 infection or an uninfected control (not recorded which). CDR3s include the opening cysteine and the closing phenylalanine or tryptophan. A D gene is named only where the DNA matches it firmly. Only some rows state a clone size, as once, few, many or a class for expanded clones.

V gene	clone size	J gene	D gene	CDR3 protein	CDR3 DNA
TRBV4-1	-	TRBJ1-6	TRBD1	CASSQDSLTGFYNSPLHF	TGCGCCAGCAGCCAGGACAGCCTGACAGGGTTCTATAATTCACCCCTCCACTTT
TRBV28	many	TRBJ2-5	TRBD1	CASSWTGKETQYF	TGTGCCAGCAGTTGGACAGGGAAAGAGACCCAGTACTTC
TRBV28	-	TRBJ2-7	TRBD2	CASRPTSGSFYEQYF	TGTGCCAGCAGGCCGACTAGCGGGAGCTTCTACGAGCAGTACTTC
TRBV30	many	TRBJ2-1	-	CAWSRLGEGDNEQFF	TGTGCCTGGAGTCGTCTGGGGGAAGGCGACAATGAGCAGTTCTTC
TRBV11-2	-	TRBJ2-1	TRBD1	CASSLSRTGLSNEQFF	TGTGCCAGCAGCCTCAGCCGGACAGGGTTGAGCAATGAGCAGTTCTTC
TRBV28	few	TRBJ1-2	-	CASREFGRDGYTF	TGTGCCAGCAGAGAATTTGGGAGGGATGGCTACACCTTC
TRBV19	few	TRBJ1-2	-	CASSFTRGYGYTF	TGTGCCAGTAGTTTCACTCGAGGCTATGGCTACACCTTC
TRBV20-1	many	TRBJ1-3	-	CSARDWRNSGNTIYF	TGCAGTGCTAGAGATTGGAGGAACTCTGGAAACACCATATATTTT
TRBV12-3/TRBV12-4	-	TRBJ2-5	TRBD2	CASSPRAGGGETQYF	TGTGCCAGCAGTCCTCGCGCGGGAGGCGGAGAGACCCAGTACTTC
TRBV6-1	few	TRBJ1-1	TRBD1	CAMKTGHNTEAFF	TGTGCCATGAAGACAGGGCATAACACTGAAGCCTTCTTT
TRBV21-1	many	TRBJ2-7	-	CASSKGSGGHYEQYF	TGTGCCAGCAGCAAAGGGTCGGGGGGCCACTACGAGCAGTACTTC
TRBV5-5	many	TRBJ1-4	TRBD1	CASSSRDRPEKLFF	TGTGCCAGCAGCTCCCGGGACAGGCCCGAAAAACTGTTTTTT
TRBV20-1	few	TRBJ2-7	TRBD2	CSASSSGRVSPYEQYF	TGCAGTGCTAGTTCCAGCGGGAGAGTTTCCCCCTACGAGCAGTACTTC
TRBV4-2	-	TRBJ1-2	-	CASSQEGLGANYGYTF	TGTGCCAGCAGCCAAGAGGGGTTAGGAGCTAACTATGGCTACACCTTC
TRBV6-1	few	TRBJ2-5	TRBD2	CASGGGLAGKETQYF	TGTGCCAGCGGGGGGGGACTAGCGGGAAAAGAGACCCAGTACTTC
TRBV20-1	many	TRBJ2-1	TRBD2	CSARAGGHNEQFF	TGCAGTGCTAGAGCGGGAGGGCACAATGAGCAGTTCTTC
TRBV7-2	many	TRBJ2-5	-	CASSRTGTTETQYF	TGTGCCAGCAGCCGGACTGGGACAACGGAGACCCAGTACTTC
TRBV2	many	TRBJ2-1	-	CASSEKTAYNEQFF	TGTGCCAGCAGTGAGAAGACAGCCTACAATGAGCAGTTCTTC
TRBV5-1	many	TRBJ2-1	TRBD2	CASSLVLAGGSSYNEQFF	TGCGCCAGCAGCTTGGTCCTAGCGGGAGGCTCCTCCTACAATGAGCAGTTCTTC
TRBV20-1	-	TRBJ2-7	TRBD2	CSATPGGLAGGPTYEQYF	TGCAGTGCTACCCCGGGGGGACTAGCGGGAGGGCCGACCTACGAGCAGTACTTC
TRBV5-1	few	TRBJ2-7	TRBD1	CASSSQTGNEQYF	TGCGCCAGCAGCTCCCAGACAGGGAACGAGCAGTACTTC
TRBV7-2	medium-sized	TRBJ2-2	TRBD2	CASRREVNTGELFF	TGTGCCAGCAGACGGGAGGTGAACACCGGGGAGCTGTTTTTT